These 28 T cell receptor beta chains were sequenced from one sample in a study of control samples from healthy donors and cancer patients. The repertoire was sequenced with immunoSEQ multiplex PCR; TCRdb's copy has only in-frame clones and lacks some. This sample yields 40,000 to 50,000 clones, of which approximately 87% are seen a single time; roughly 44% belongs to the top ten. Sequenced material: blood. The receptor set was obtained from a man in his sixties in good health.

The chain links TRBV9 to TRBJ1-4, with TRBD1 as a possible D gene (6 bases). From germline, CDR1 is SGDLS and CDR2 YYNGEE. This CDR3 has 15 residues. Trimming pared 2 bases from V and 4 bases from J, leaving 12 bases between. The CDR3, as DNA: TGTGCCAGCAGCGTCACAGGGCGGGGTAATGAAAAACTGTTTTTT. This gives the protein CASSVTGRGNEKLFF. The full variable domain, completed using reference TRBV9 and TRBJ1-4, is DSGVTQTPKHLITATGQRVTLRCSPRSGDLSVYWYQQSLDQGLQFLIQYYNGEERAKGNILERFSAQQFPDLHSELNLSSLELGDSALYFCASSVTGRGNEKLFFGSGTQLSVL.

This chain links TRBV28 with TRBJ2-7; 11 nucleotides agree with TRBD1. The CDR3 spans 15 residues. The V gene end was trimmed by 3 bases and the J gene end by 5 bases; junction bases not matched to a gene: 6. Germline V CDR1 and CDR2: MDHEN, SYDVKM. The CDR3, as DNA: TGTGCCAGCAGTTTCTCCGGACAGGGGGCCAACGAGCAGTACTTC. Translating gives CASSFSGQGANEQYF.

J is TRBJ1-2 and V is TRBV5-6; TRBD1 aligns across 8 bases. CDR1 is SGHDT and CDR2 is YYEEEE in the germline V gene. This CDR3 contains 15 residues. Germline trimming cut 4 bases from V and 3 bases from J; bases unmatched to any gene: 8. Written as DNA, the CDR3 is TGTGCCAGCAGCCACCCGACAGGGGTCGACTATGGCTACACCTTC. Its translation: CASSHPTGVDYGYTF.

The chain links TRBV7-8 to TRBJ2-2; either TRBD1 or TRBD2 may fit D (6 bases each). V dropped 5 bases and J dropped 6 bases, with 16 bases sitting between them. Germline V gene data show CDR1 as SGHVS and CDR2 as FQNEAQ. CDR3 length equals 15 residues. The CDR3 region is CASSPAGGPPGELFF. The DNA for the CDR3 is TGTGCCAGCAGCCCCGCCGGGGGCCCGCCCGGGGAGCTGTTTTTT. Complete variable domain (other parts from reference TRBV7-8 and TRBJ2-2): GAGVSQSPRYKVAKRGQDVALRCDPISGHVSLFWYQQALGQGPEFLTYFQNEAQLDKSGLPSDRFFAERPEGSVSTLKIQRTQQEDSAVYLCASSPAGGPPGELFFGEGSRLTVL.

The chain has TRBV11-1 and TRBJ1-2; the D is unclear. The CDR3 sequence is 16 residues long. Germline CDR1 is SGHAT and CDR2 is FQDESV (reference sequence). V lost 3 bases to trimming and J lost 4 bases, with 18 bases between them. The CDR3: CASSLPYKAGTYGYTF. DNA of the CDR3: TGTGCCAGCAGCTTGCCATATAAGGCTGGAACCTATGGCTACACCTTC.

The V and J genes are TRBV4-1 and TRBJ2-7, with 9 bases that match TRBD1. The V gene's germline CDR1 is MGHRA and CDR2 YSYEKL. The CDR3 runs to 16 residues. V gave up 3 bases and J gave up 3 bases; unmatched junction bases: 9. CDR3 amino acids: CASSHTPGQGNYEQYF. The CDR3 region has the DNA TGCGCCAGCAGCCACACACCGGGACAGGGAAACTACGAGCAGTACTTC.

The rearrangement links TRBV21-1 to TRBJ2-1; the tabulated D call, TRBD1, remains unverified against the DNA. TRBV21-1 corresponds to a pseudogene. The CDR3 consists of 16 residues. The CDR3 loop is CASSKDKVGDNNEQFF. CDR3 bases: TGTGCCAGCAGCAAAGACAAAGTAGGGGACAACAATGAGCAGTTCTTC.

The CDR3 is CASTPNRGGSYEQYF. The CDR3 DNA reads TGTGCCAGTACCCCGAACAGGGGCGGCTCCTACGAGCAGTACTTC. The genes are TRBV19 and TRBJ2-7; 7 bases fit TRBD1. The ends lost 7 bases at V and 0 bases at J; junction bases unmatched: 9. The germline gives CDR1 LNHDA, CDR2 SQIVND (reference sequence). The length of the CDR3 is 15 residues.

A single count supports this clone. The J gene is TRBJ2-2, the V gene TRBV11-3, with TRBD2 identical over 9 bases. Germline lookup yields CDR1 SGHNT and CDR2 YENEEA. The length of the CDR3 is 14 residues. V shed 5 bases, J shed 7 bases, and the junction held 5 bases outside the gene matches. CDR3 coding DNA: TGTGCCAGCAGCCCACTAGCGGGCCTCGGGGAGCTGTTTTTT. Translated, it gives CASSPLAGLGELFF.

The rearrangement uses TRBV4-1 and TRBJ1-2; D is ambiguous. Per germline, CDR1 MGHRA and CDR2 YSYEKL. V lost 1 base, J lost 4 bases, and 13 bases lay in between. This CDR3 region has 15 residues. The CDR3 sequence is CASSQAPISGYGYTF. In DNA, the CDR3 is TGCGCCAGCAGCCAAGCCCCCATCTCGGGCTATGGCTACACCTTC.

The chain uses TRBV19 and TRBJ1-5; 12 bases align to TRBD1. CDR1 and CDR2 from the germline V gene are LNHDA and SQIVND (reference sequence). After removal of 7 bases from V and 2 bases from J, the junction contained 3 bases not matched to a gene. The CDR3 is 15 amino acids. As DNA, the CDR3 is TGTGCCAGTATCGGGACAGGGGGCGGCAATCAGCCCCAGCATTTT. Translating gives CASIGTGGGNQPQHF.

V usage is TRBV3-1 (or the pseudogene TRBV3-2) and J usage is TRBJ1-5, with TRBD1 identical over 7 bases. After removal of 2 bases from V and 7 bases from J, the junction contained 11 bases not matched to a gene. This CDR3 contains 16 residues. CDR1 is LGHDT, CDR2 YNNKEL, per germline (reference sequence). CDR3 bases: TGTGCCAGCAGCCAATCCGACAGGGTCGGGACGCAGCCCCAGCATTTT. This translates into CASSQSDRVGTQPQHF.

This clone has only one observation. V and J are TRBV3-1 (or the pseudogene TRBV3-2) and TRBJ2-6, with D possibly being TRBD1 (6 bases). Germline CDR1 LGHDT, CDR2 YNNKEL (reference sequence). The CDR3 loop spans 17 amino acids. V was trimmed by 5 bases and J by 0 bases, leaving 14 bases between them. CDR3 nucleotide sequence: TGTGCCAGCAGCTTGGGACACCGCAGCTCTGGGGCCAACGTCCTGACTTTC. This codes for CASSLGHRSSGANVLTF.

This chain links TRBV9 with TRBJ1-1; D uncertain. CDR3 size: 16 residues. Germline V gene lookup returns CDR1 SGDLS and CDR2 YYNGEE. Between the trimmed V and J ends, which lost 4 bases and 1 base, there was a span of 17 bases. The DNA of the CDR3 is TGTGCCAGCAGCCCATCCCGGGGAAGAAAGAACACTGAAGCTTTCTTT. This translates into CASSPSRGRKNTEAFF.

The rearrangement uses TRBV5-1 and TRBJ1-1; the D gene is possibly TRBD1 (6 bases). V shed 4 bases and J shed 0 bases, with 13 bases lying between them. CDR3 size: 15 residues. Germline-derived CDR1 and CDR2 are SGHRS and YFSETQ. The CDR3 is CASSPSGGLNTEAFF. CDR3 nucleotide sequence: TGCGCCAGCAGCCCATCGGGGGGCTTGAACACTGAAGCTTTCTTT. Using reference TRBV5-1 and TRBJ1-1 for the parts outside the CDR3, the full variable domain is KAGVTQTPRYLIKTRGQQVTLSCSPISGHRSVSWYQQTPGQGLQFLFEYFSETQRNKGNFPGRFSGRQFSNSRSEMNVSTLELGDSALYLCASSPSGGLNTEAFFGQGTRLTVV.

V gene TRBV7-9 combines with J gene TRBJ1-1; D is possibly TRBD1 (5 bases). The CDR3 length is 14 residues. The ends were cut back, 8 bases at V and 2 bases at J, with 15 bases in the middle. Germline V gene sequence: CDR1 SEHNR, CDR2 FQNEAQ (reference sequence). The CDR3 protein is CASGRVQINTEAFF. CDR3 DNA: TGTGCCAGCGGCAGGGTTCAAATAAACACTGAAGCTTTCTTT.

The gene calls are TRBV3-1 (or the pseudogene TRBV3-2) and TRBJ2-3; TRBD2 matches 7 bases. Looked up from germline, CDR1 is LGHDT and CDR2 is YNNKEL (reference sequence). With V trimmed by 7 bases and J by 4 bases, 20 bases remained unmatched. The CDR3 contains 18 residues. CDR3 sequence: CASKLGVRRGSPADTQYF. DNA for the CDR3: TGTGCCAGCAAGCTTGGGGTCAGACGCGGGAGTCCGGCAGATACGCAGTATTTT.

The chain uses TRBV10-3 and TRBJ1-4; no reliable D call. The CDR3 extends over 14 amino acids. CDR1 and CDR2 (germline): ENHRY, SYGVKD. The V gene lost 4 bases and the J gene lost 2 bases, with 8 bases spanning the gap. The CDR3 sequence is CAISGGSTNEKLFF. CDR3 sequence (DNA): TGTGCCATCAGTGGAGGTAGCACTAATGAAAAACTGTTTTTT.

The chain employs TRBV5-6 and TRBJ2-1; D is ambiguous. The V end lost 1 base, the J end lost 5 bases, and 7 bases lay between the germline ends. The CDR3 is made up of 13 amino acids. Germline CDR1 and CDR2: SGHDT and YYEEEE. This CDR3 reads CASSLWTHNEQFF. The CDR3, as DNA: TGTGCCAGCAGCTTGTGGACGCACAATGAGCAGTTCTTC.

V gene TRBV5-1 combines with J gene TRBJ2-1, with TRBD1 identical over 8 bases. The CDR3 has 15 amino acids. Germline CDR1 and CDR2: SGHRS and YFSETQ. V dropped 4 bases and J dropped 2; count of bases not matched to a gene: 5. The CDR3 here is CASSRGQATYNEQFF. The CDR3 bases are TGCGCCAGCAGCCGGGGACAGGCCACCTACAATGAGCAGTTCTTC.

The gene calls are TRBV21-1 and TRBJ1-5; TRBD1 is taken as the D call from the table, unchecked against the DNA. TRBV21-1 is given as a pseudogene. This CDR3 spans 16 amino acids. CDR3 coding DNA: TGTGCCAGCAGCAAATCGGGACAGGGTTACAATCAGCCCCAGCATTTT. It specifies CASSKSGQGYNQPQHF.

A single count supports this clone. V gene TRBV20-1 combines with J gene TRBJ2-1; TRBD2 agrees at 10 bases. This CDR3 has 17 residues. Germline assignment: CDR1 DFQATT and CDR2 SNEGSKA (reference sequence). Unmatched junction bases numbered 8, after V lost 3 bases and J lost 0 bases. The CDR3 loop is CSASGSGRPSSYNEQFF. As DNA, the CDR3 is TGCAGTGCTAGTGGTAGCGGGAGGCCTAGCTCCTACAATGAGCAGTTCTTC.

V and J are TRBV7-9 and TRBJ1-1, with a tentative D call TRBD1 (6 bases). The CDR3 is made up of 15 amino acids. V lost 2 bases and J lost 3, with 13 bases in between. Germline lookup yields CDR1 SEHNR and CDR2 FQNEAQ (reference sequence). DNA of the CDR3: TGTGCCAGCAGCTTACCCCAGGGGTGGGACACTGAAGCTTTCTTT. This codes for CASSLPQGWDTEAFF.

V usage is TRBV7-9 and J usage is TRBJ1-4; D is ambiguous. This CDR3 spans 17 amino acids. The germline V gene has CDR1 SEHNR and CDR2 FQNEAQ (reference sequence). Trimming took 1 base from V and 3 from J, leaving 15 bases between them. The CDR3 bases are TGTGCCAGCAGCTTAGAATGGCGACTAAGGGCTAATGAAAAACTGTTTTTT. As protein: CASSLEWRLRANEKLFF.

This chain links TRBV6-5 with TRBJ2-2, with 8 bases aligning to TRBD1. This CDR3 has 14 amino acids. Germline values: CDR1 MNHEY, CDR2 SVGAGI. V was pared by 7 bases and J by 1 base, with 2 bases of the junction left unmatched. The DNA for the CDR3 is TGTGCCAGCAAAGACAGGGGGAACACCGGGGAGCTGTTTTTT. Residues: CASKDRGNTGELFF.

The rearrangement uses TRBV28 and TRBJ1-2; D unclear. Germline CDR1 is MDHEN and CDR2 is SYDVKM. CDR3 size: 12 residues. The V and J ends lost 8 bases and 2 bases respectively, with 9 bases between them. The CDR3 sequence is CASGPANYGYTF. The CDR3 DNA follows: TGTGCCAGCGGTCCAGCCAACTATGGCTACACCTTC.

The chain links TRBV27 to TRBJ2-5; TRBD2 aligns across 7 bases. This CDR3 comprises 15 residues. The J segment lost 2 bases and the V segment lost 6 bases, leaving 9 bases of the junction unmatched. Germline CDR1 and CDR2: MNHEY and SMNVEV (reference sequence). The CDR3 loop is CASSPGGRPQETQYF. CDR3 sequence (DNA): TGTGCCAGCAGCCCGGGGGGACGACCGCAAGAGACCCAGTACTTC.

The chain is built from TRBV15 and TRBJ1-4; the D gene is possibly TRBD1 (6 bases). Germline V gene data show CDR1 as LNHNV and CDR2 as YYDKDF (reference sequence). Deletions cut 3 bases from V and 5 bases from J, with 10 bases between. The CDR3 length is 14 residues. The CDR3 loop is CATSRDRRNEKLFF. The CDR3, as DNA: TGTGCCACCAGCAGGGACAGACGAAATGAAAAACTGTTTTTT.